This record looks at one T cell receptor beta chain sequence and its context. This sample is part of a study of blood T cell repertoires in COVID-19. About the research overall: The United States, Italy and Spain provided the acute and convalescent COVID-19 samples. Sample material is recorded as cDNA or gDNA derived from T cells, B-cell-depleted T cells, or PBMCs.

Original processing methods: Reference gene primer amplification gave estimated nucleated cell counts. Produced via immunoSEQ multiplex PCR; TCRdb's table is partial and in-frame only. The DNA was the basis for D and trimming; V, J and clone size are from that table. Of about 300,000 clones in the sample, around nine tenths were seen once. Membership in each cohort depended on participant-reported clinical history. The germline V and J ends were trimmed by 4 bases and 0 bases, with 19 bases remaining between them. Germline assignment: CDR1 SGHTS and CDR2 YDEGEE. This CDR3 has 18 residues. The rearrangement links TRBV5-8 to TRBJ1-4; D gene ambiguous. This sequence originates from a woman aged 25 to 39 who had recovered from COVID-19. The material sequenced was PBMCs or T cells enriched from blood (not recorded which). The CDR3, as DNA: TGTGCCAGCAGCCCCAGGTTCTCGGCCTTCGCAACTAATGAAAAACTGTTTTTT. Translated, it gives CASSPRFSAFATNEKLFF.